The sequence of this T cell receptor beta chain was determined in a study of radiotherapy plus CTLA-4 blockade in lung cancer. Study-level results: Following radiotherapy plus ipilimumab, tumor-derived TCR clones expanded in the blood.

The CDR3 has 17 amino acids. V gave up 0 bases and J gave up 2 bases; unmatched junction bases: 7. The germline V gene has CDR1 SGHRS and CDR2 YFSETQ. A word on this clone: The antigen remains unidentified.

The data were produced by immunoSEQ multiplex PCR, yet TCRdb's version contains in-frame clones alone and is incomplete. The sample consists of about 86,000 clones, 75% to 90% of them appearing once. The receptor was derived from a human donor with non-small cell lung cancer who had stable disease on radiotherapy plus ipilimumab. This chain connects TRBV5-1 to TRBJ2-1; 8 bases map to TRBD1. Source: peripheral blood, taken from a patient treated with radiotherapy plus ipilimumab. In DNA form, the CDR3 reads TGCGCCAGCAGCTTGGTCAACCCGGGACAGGCCTACAATGAGCAGTTCTTC. Translating gives CASSLVNPGQAYNEQFF. Drawing the rest from reference TRBV5-1 and TRBJ2-1, the complete variable domain is KAGVTQTPRYLIKTRGQQVTLSCSPISGHRSVSWYQQTPGQGLQFLFEYFSETQRNKGNFPGRFSGRQFSNSRSEMNVSTLELGDSALYLCASSLVNPGQAYNEQFFGPGTRLTVL.